This passage covers 28 T cell receptor beta chains from one sample sequenced in a study of CD8+ T cells in alopecia areata. Sequencing templates came from extracted RNA that was reverse transcribed into cDNA. Only in-frame clones appear in the TCRdb table, and some are missing; sequencing was by immunoSEQ multiplex PCR. This table has under 350,000 clones, nearly 60% appearing once. Specified treatment: oral pan-JAK inhibitor, 5-10 mg twice daily. The starting material was CD4+ T cells sorted from blood, obtained at week 24, from a patient treated with tofacitinib. The receptor source for this set is a human donor with alopecia areata.

The genes are TRBV9 and TRBJ1-6; tentative D call: TRBD1 (5 bases). V gave up 8 bases and J gave up 3 bases, with 9 bases separating them. Per germline, CDR1 SGDLS and CDR2 YYNGEE. This CDR3 has 13 residues. The CDR3 protein is CASQGDYNSPLHF. CDR3 sequence (DNA): TGTGCCAGTCAGGGAGACTATAATTCACCCCTCCACTTT. Drawing the rest from reference TRBV9 and TRBJ1-6, the complete variable domain is DSGVTQTPKHLITATGQRVTLRCSPRSGDLSVYWYQQSLDQGLQFLIQYYNGEERAKGNILERFSAQQFPDLHSELNLSSLELGDSALYFCASQGDYNSPLHFGNGTRLTVT.

This chain joins TRBV11-2 and TRBJ2-3; D is unclear. Trimming took 1 base from V and 4 from J, leaving 3 bases between them. The CDR3 runs to 12 residues. CDR1 is SGHAT, CDR2 FQNNGV, per germline. In DNA form, the CDR3 reads TGTGCCAGCAGCTTAGGAGCAGATACGCAGTATTTT. Translating gives CASSLGADTQYF.

This clone has more than one count but fewer than ten. The chain links TRBV5-1 to TRBJ2-2, with a weak D call TRBD1 (6 bases). The CDR3 sequence is 15 residues long. With 4 bases removed from V and 5 bases from J, the gap between germline ends came to 15 bases. Per germline, CDR1 SGHRS and CDR2 YFSETQ. For the CDR3, the DNA is TGCGCCAGCAGCAACCGGGACAAAGGGACCGGGGAGCTGTTTTTT. Translating it yields CASSNRDKGTGELFF. Full variable domain (missing parts from reference TRBV5-1 and TRBJ2-2): KAGVTQTPRYLIKTRGQQVTLSCSPISGHRSVSWYQQTPGQGLQFLFEYFSETQRNKGNFPGRFSGRQFSNSRSEMNVSTLELGDSALYLCASSNRDKGTGELFFGEGSRLTVL.

The J gene is TRBJ1-1, the V gene TRBV29-1; tentative D call: TRBD1 (5 bases). The germline CDR1 and CDR2 sequences are SQVTM and ANQGSEA. Trimming took 4 bases from V and 8 from J, leaving 17 bases between them. The CDR3 is made up of 13 amino acids. In DNA form, the CDR3 reads TGCAGCGTTGGGGGGGACGGCACTCTAGAAGCTTTCTTT. This translates into CSVGGDGTLEAFF.

This clone was found a few times. The sample contains more than one DNA sequence encoding this CDR3. This chain joins TRBV5-1 and TRBJ1-1; D remains unclear. The V gene's germline CDR1 is SGHRS and CDR2 YFSETQ. V lost 2 bases, J lost 1 base, and 6 bases lay in between. The CDR3 spans 13 residues. In DNA form, the CDR3 reads TGCGCCAGCAGCTTAGGAGGGAACACTGAAGCTTTCTTT. Amino acids: CASSLGGNTEAFF.

The V and J genes are TRBV9 and TRBJ1-3; D unclear. This CDR3 is 13 amino acids long. V gave up 3 bases and J gave up 4 bases, with 8 bases separating them. Germline V gene data show CDR1 as SGDLS and CDR2 as YYNGEE. The CDR3, as DNA: TGTGCCAGCAGCGCGACGGTGGGAAACACCATATATTTT. Translating gives CASSATVGNTIYF.

As for this clone: Other DNA variants within this sample encode the same CDR3. This sequence joins TRBV29-1 and TRBJ2-7; TRBD1 matches at 7 bases. Germline trimming cut 7 bases from V and 1 base from J; bases unmatched to any gene: 4. In germline, CDR1 is SQVTM, CDR2 ANQGSEA. There are 12 residues in the CDR3. The CDR3 sequence is CSAGTASYEQYF. CDR3 DNA sequence: TGCAGCGCCGGGACAGCTTCCTACGAGCAGTACTTC.

The chain joins TRBV30 to TRBJ1-5; weak D call: TRBD1 (6 bases). Germline V gene sequence: CDR1 GTSNPN, CDR2 SVGIG (reference sequence). V was shortened by 5 bases and J by 1 base, with 9 bases between the two germline ends. CDR3 length: 13 residues. CDR3: CAWAGESNQPQHF. CDR3 in DNA: TGTGCCTGGGCAGGGGAAAGCAATCAGCCCCAGCATTTT. The whole variable domain, remainder taken from reference TRBV30 and TRBJ1-5, is SQTIHQWPATLVQPVGSPLSLECTVEGTSNPNLYWYRQAAGRGLQLLFYSVGIGQISSEVPQNLSASRPQDRQFILSSKKLLLSDSGFYLCAWAGESNQPQHFGDGTRLSIL.

The chain couples TRBV9 to TRBJ2-3, with unresolved D. The V gene lost 0 bases and the J gene lost 4 bases, with 12 bases spanning the gap. Per the germline V gene, CDR1 is SGDLS and CDR2 is YYNGEE. The CDR3 has 15 amino acids. The DNA of the CDR3 is TGTGCCAGCAGCGTAGGAAGAGTTGCCCCAGATACGCAGTATTTT. It specifies CASSVGRVAPDTQYF.

This clone came up once. This sequence joins TRBV6-5 and TRBJ1-2, with 8 bases fitting TRBD1. The CDR3 sequence is 15 residues long. CDR1 and CDR2 from the germline V gene are MNHEY and SVGAGI. V lost 4 bases and J lost 7; bases outside the gene matches: 11. CDR3 DNA sequence: TGTGCCAGCAGTTTACGGGACAGGATTTCGGGTGGCTACACCTTC. Protein: CASSLRDRISGGYTF.

This chain uses TRBV15 with TRBJ1-1, with 9 bases fitting TRBD1. The CDR3 totals 15 residues. Germline loops: CDR1 LNHNV, CDR2 YYDKDF (reference sequence). Unmatched junction bases numbered 3, after V lost 4 bases and J lost 0 bases. CDR3 bases: TGTGCCACCAGCACCGGACAGGGGCTGAACACTGAAGCTTTCTTT. Amino acid sequence: CATSTGQGLNTEAFF.

This clone was observed a handful of times. The chain links TRBV13 to TRBJ2-3, with TRBD1 as a possible D gene (7 bases). In germline, CDR1 is PRHDT, CDR2 FYEKMQ (reference sequence). CDR3 length: 19 residues. V was shortened by 0 bases and J by 0 bases, with 19 bases between the two germline ends. For the CDR3, the DNA is TGTGCCAGCAGCTTAGGCAGGGGGGATGTCTCGTGGAGCACAGATACGCAGTATTTT. Translated, it gives CASSLGRGDVSWSTDTQYF.

This rearrangement joins TRBV4-1 to TRBJ1-2, with D possibly being TRBD1 (6 bases). Germline V CDR1 and CDR2: MGHRA, YSYEKL. This CDR3 is built from 14 residues. The V and J ends lost 1 base and 4 bases respectively, with 10 bases between them. The CDR3 sequence: CASSQGDRLYGYTF. The CDR3 nucleotides read TGCGCCAGCAGCCAAGGTGACAGGCTCTATGGCTACACCTTC.

The sample holds one count of this clone. The V call is TRBV11-2, the J call TRBJ2-3; possibly TRBD1 or TRBD2 for D (5 bases each). Germline V gene lookup returns CDR1 SGHAT and CDR2 FQNNGV. This CDR3 spans 14 amino acids. The V and J ends lost 1 base and 1 base respectively, with 6 bases between them. The CDR3 spells CASSLGDGTDTQYF. The DNA for the CDR3 is TGTGCCAGCAGCTTAGGGGACGGCACAGATACGCAGTATTTT.

There are a few counts of this clone. The CDR3 reads CASSSGQSTDTQYF. CDR3 in DNA: TGTGCCAGCAGCTCGGGACAGTCCACAGATACGCAGTATTTT. The chain joins TRBV7-9 to TRBJ2-3, with 7 bases matching TRBD1. Losses at the gene ends were 4 bases for V and 2 bases for J; bases not matched to a gene: 3. CDR1 SEHNR and CDR2 FQNEAQ come from the germline V gene (reference sequence). This CDR3 has 14 residues. Full variable domain (outside the CDR3, taken from reference TRBV7-9 and TRBJ2-3): DTGVSQNPRHKITKRGQNVTFRCDPISEHNRLYWYRQTLGQGPEFLTYFQNEAQLEKSRLLSDRFSAERPKGSFSTLEIQRTEQGDSAMYLCASSSGQSTDTQYFGPGTRLTVL.

The chain combines TRBV30 with TRBJ1-1, with 7 bases that match TRBD1. Germline V gene sequence: CDR1 GTSNPN, CDR2 SVGIG (reference sequence). Trimming at V came to 2 bases and at J to 5 bases, leaving 8 bases not matched to a gene. The CDR3 spans 14 residues. The CDR3 coding sequence is TGTGCCTGGAGTCACAGGGGTACGGGGACTGAAGCTTTCTTT. This translates into CAWSHRGTGTEAFF.

This clone occurred once. The V call is TRBV4-2, the J call TRBJ1-2; tentatively, D is TRBD1 (6 bases). The CDR3 extends over 15 amino acids. Looked up from germline, CDR1 is LGHNA and CDR2 is YNFKEQ. Trimming took off 5 bases at V and 2 bases at J, with 15 bases between the two ends. The CDR3 coding sequence is TGTGCCAGCAGCGTCGAAGAAACAGGGAACTATGGCTACACCTTC. Protein sequence: CASSVEETGNYGYTF.

The rearrangement uses TRBV28 and TRBJ1-4, with 10 bases lining up with TRBD1. With V trimmed by 4 bases and J by 3 bases, 5 bases remained unmatched. Germline assignment: CDR1 MDHEN and CDR2 SYDVKM. The CDR3 loop spans 16 amino acids. The CDR3 DNA is TGTGCCAGCAGTTACGACAGGGGGCGGGCTAATGAAAAACTGTTTTTT. This encodes CASSYDRGRANEKLFF.

The chain joins TRBV7-2 to TRBJ2-3; D is ambiguous. The germline gives CDR1 SGHTA, CDR2 FQGNSA. Trimming removed 2 bases at V and 4 bases at J, with 7 bases between. The CDR3 extends over 13 amino acids. For the CDR3, the DNA is TGTGCCAGCAGCTTAAACCTGGCAGATACGCAGTATTTT. Translated: CASSLNLADTQYF.

The gene calls are TRBV20-1 and TRBJ2-4; D unresolved. There are 11 residues in the CDR3. The germline V gene has CDR1 DFQATT and CDR2 SNEGSKA (reference sequence). V dropped 4 bases and J dropped 6 bases, with 7 bases sitting between them. DNA of the CDR3: TGCAGTGCTAAGCTGCTAAACATTCAGTACTTC. It specifies CSAKLLNIQYF.

V is TRBV29-1 and J is TRBJ2-2, with 8 bases that match TRBD2. Trimming at V came to 4 bases and at J to 3 bases, leaving 10 bases not matched to a gene. CDR1 and CDR2 (germline): SQVTM, ANQGSEA. This CDR3 contains 16 residues. The CDR3 here is CSVGIGAGVYTGELFF. The CDR3 DNA reads as TGCAGCGTTGGCATAGGAGCGGGGGTTTACACCGGGGAGCTGTTTTTT.

This clone was seen more than once but under ten times. V usage is TRBV14 and J usage is TRBJ1-6, with D possibly TRBD1 on 5 matching bases. Per germline, CDR1 SGHDN and CDR2 FVKESK. CDR3 length equals 15 residues. V lost 3 bases and J 8 bases, leaving 14 bases between the germline ends. The CDR3 nucleotides are TGTGCCAGCAGCCAGCGCCAGTGGGGCGATTCACCCCTCCACTTT. It translates to CASSQRQWGDSPLHF.

The genes are TRBV10-3 and TRBJ1-1; the D is unclear. The germline V gene encodes CDR1 ENHRY and CDR2 SYGVKD. V lost 0 bases and J lost 3, with 8 bases in between. This CDR3 contains 14 residues. Here the CDR3 DNA reads TGTGCCATCAGTGAGTCCCGGTGGGACACTGAAGCTTTCTTT. Translation: CAISESRWDTEAFF.

This clone was counted a single time. The rearrangement uses TRBV5-6 and TRBJ2-3, with D tentatively TRBD1 (5 bases). The CDR3 has 13 residues. The V end was cut by 1 base, the J end by 10 bases, with 13 bases between. Germline CDR1 is SGHDT and CDR2 is YYEEEE. CDR3 sequence: CASSLPARVAQYF. The CDR3 nucleotides are TGTGCCAGCAGCTTGCCAGCCAGGGTTGCGCAGTATTTT. Full variable domain (outside the CDR3, taken from reference TRBV5-6 and TRBJ2-3): DAGVTQSPTHLIKTRGQQVTLRCSPKSGHDTVSWYQQALGQGPQFIFQYYEEEERQRGNFPDRFSGHQFPNYSSELNVNALLLGDSALYLCASSLPARVAQYFGPGTRLTVL.

The chain links TRBV19 to TRBJ2-7; D tentatively fits TRBD1 or TRBD2 (5 bases each). This CDR3 is 14 amino acids long. CDR1 and CDR2 from the germline V gene are LNHDA and SQIVND (reference sequence). Trimming cost V 4 bases and J 6 bases, with 16 bases left between them. The CDR3 DNA reads TGTGCCAGTAGTACGGGACGGCTGAGGGTCGAGCAGTACTTC. Residues: CASSTGRLRVEQYF.

The chain couples TRBV5-1 to TRBJ2-5, with D tentatively TRBD2 (6 bases). Trimming left V 2 bases short and J 4 bases short, with 12 bases between. Germline lookup yields CDR1 SGHRS and CDR2 YFSETQ. CDR3 size: 14 residues. CDR3 sequence: CASSFPTAGETQYF. The CDR3 nucleotides are TGCGCCAGCAGCTTTCCGACAGCGGGAGAGACCCAGTACTTC.

The genes are TRBV30 and TRBJ2-3; D possibly matches TRBD1 or TRBD2 (6 bases each). The V gene lost 0 bases and the J gene lost 9 bases, with 22 bases spanning the gap. The CDR3 spans 16 residues. The V gene's germline CDR1 is GTSNPN and CDR2 SVGIG (reference sequence). The CDR3 sequence is CAWSVSRGLGGITQYF. Here the CDR3 DNA reads TGTGCCTGGAGTGTCTCCAGGGGCTTAGGGGGGATAACGCAGTATTTT.

V is TRBV30 and J is TRBJ2-4, with D possibly being TRBD1 or TRBD2 (6 bases each). This CDR3 is 15 amino acids long. Germline V CDR1 and CDR2: GTSNPN, SVGIG (reference sequence). V gave up 2 bases and J gave up 1 base, with 12 bases separating them. CDR3 in amino acids: CAWSFGGMAKNIQYF. CDR3 nucleotide sequence: TGTGCCTGGAGTTTCGGGGGCATGGCCAAAAACATTCAGTACTTC.